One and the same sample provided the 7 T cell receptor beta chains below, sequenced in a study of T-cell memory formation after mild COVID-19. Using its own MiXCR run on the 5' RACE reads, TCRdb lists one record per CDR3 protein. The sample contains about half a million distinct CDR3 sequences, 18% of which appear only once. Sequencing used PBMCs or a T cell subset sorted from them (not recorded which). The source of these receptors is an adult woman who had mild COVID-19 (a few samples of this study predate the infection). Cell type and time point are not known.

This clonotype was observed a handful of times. CDR3 amino acids: CAISDFGQGAFGYTF. The CDR3 DNA sequence: TGTGCCATCAGTGACTTCGGACAGGGGGCCTTTGGCTACACCTTC. The chain uses TRBV10-3 and TRBJ1-2; 11 bases are a match to TRBD1. The V segment lost 3 bases and the J segment 7 bases; nucleotides outside the gene matches: 7. The CDR3 is made up of 15 amino acids. Germline V CDR1 and CDR2: ENHRY, SYGVKD.

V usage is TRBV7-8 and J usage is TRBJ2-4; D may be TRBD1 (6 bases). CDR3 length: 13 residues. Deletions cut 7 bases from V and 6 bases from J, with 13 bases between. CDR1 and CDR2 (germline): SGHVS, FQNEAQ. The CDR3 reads CASNPDSLNIQYF. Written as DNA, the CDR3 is TGTGCCAGCAACCCGGACAGTCTAAACATTCAGTACTTC.

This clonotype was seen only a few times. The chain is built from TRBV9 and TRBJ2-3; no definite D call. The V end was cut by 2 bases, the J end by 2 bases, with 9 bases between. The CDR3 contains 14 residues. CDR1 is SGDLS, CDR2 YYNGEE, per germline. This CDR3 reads CASSVGRFTDTQYF. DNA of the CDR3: TGTGCCAGCAGCGTGGGCCGATTCACAGATACGCAGTATTTT.

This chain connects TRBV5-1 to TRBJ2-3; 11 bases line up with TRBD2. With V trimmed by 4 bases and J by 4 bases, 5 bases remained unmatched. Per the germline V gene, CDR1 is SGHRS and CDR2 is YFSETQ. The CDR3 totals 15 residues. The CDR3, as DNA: TGCGCCAGCAGCATCGGACTAGCGGGTCCAGATACGCAGTATTTT. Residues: CASSIGLAGPDTQYF.

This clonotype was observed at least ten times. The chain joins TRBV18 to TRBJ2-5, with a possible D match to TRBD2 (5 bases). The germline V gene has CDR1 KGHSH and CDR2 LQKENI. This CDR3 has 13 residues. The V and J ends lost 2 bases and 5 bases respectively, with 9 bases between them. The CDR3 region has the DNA TGTGCCAGCTCACCAAGGCGGGCTGAGACCCAGTACTTC. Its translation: CASSPRRAETQYF.

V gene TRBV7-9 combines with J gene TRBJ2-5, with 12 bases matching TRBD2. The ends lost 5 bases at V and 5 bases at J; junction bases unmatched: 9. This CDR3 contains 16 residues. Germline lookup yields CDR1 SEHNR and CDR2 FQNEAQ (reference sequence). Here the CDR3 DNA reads TGTGCCAGCAGCAAAGGTGGACTAGCGGGGCTGGAGACCCAGTACTTC. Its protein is CASSKGGLAGLETQYF.

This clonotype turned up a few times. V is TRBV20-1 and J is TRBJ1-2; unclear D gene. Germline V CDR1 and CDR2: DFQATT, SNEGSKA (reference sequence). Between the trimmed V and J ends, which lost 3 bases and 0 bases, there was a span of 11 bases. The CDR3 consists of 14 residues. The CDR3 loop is CSASSGEANYGYTF. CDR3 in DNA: TGCAGTGCTAGTTCCGGGGAAGCTAACTATGGCTACACCTTC.